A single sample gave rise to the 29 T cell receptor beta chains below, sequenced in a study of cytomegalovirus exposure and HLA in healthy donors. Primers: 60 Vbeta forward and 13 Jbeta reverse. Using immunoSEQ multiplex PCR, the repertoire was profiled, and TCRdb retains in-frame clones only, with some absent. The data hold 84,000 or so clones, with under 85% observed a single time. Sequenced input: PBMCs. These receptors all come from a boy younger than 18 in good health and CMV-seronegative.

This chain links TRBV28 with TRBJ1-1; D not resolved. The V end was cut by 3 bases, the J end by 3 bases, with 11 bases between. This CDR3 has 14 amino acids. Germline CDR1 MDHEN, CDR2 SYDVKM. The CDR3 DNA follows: TGTGCCAGCAGTTTGGGTGCGAGGGACACTGAAGCTTTCTTT. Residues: CASSLGARDTEAFF.

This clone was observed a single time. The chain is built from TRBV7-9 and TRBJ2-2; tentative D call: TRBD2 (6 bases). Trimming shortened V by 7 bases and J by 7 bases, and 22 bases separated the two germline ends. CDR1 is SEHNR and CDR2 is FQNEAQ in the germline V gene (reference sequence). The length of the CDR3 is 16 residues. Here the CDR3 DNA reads TGTGCCAGCACCCCACTAGCCGGGACCGGCCGCGGGGAGCTGTTTTTT. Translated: CASTPLAGTGRGELFF.

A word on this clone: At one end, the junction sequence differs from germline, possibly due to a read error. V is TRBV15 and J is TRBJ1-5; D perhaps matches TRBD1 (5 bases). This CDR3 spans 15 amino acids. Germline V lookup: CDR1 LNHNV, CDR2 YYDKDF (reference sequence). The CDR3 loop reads CATRRARRADQPQHF. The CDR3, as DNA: TGTGCCACCAGAAGAGCTCGCAGGGCAGATCAGCCCCAGCATTTT. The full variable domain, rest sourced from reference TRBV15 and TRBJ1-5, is DAMVIQNPRYQVTQFGKPVTLSCSQTLNHNVMYWYQQKSSQAPKLLFHYYDKDFNNEADTPDNFQSRRPNTSFCFLDIRSPGLGDTAMYLCATRRARRADQPQHFGDGTRLSIL.

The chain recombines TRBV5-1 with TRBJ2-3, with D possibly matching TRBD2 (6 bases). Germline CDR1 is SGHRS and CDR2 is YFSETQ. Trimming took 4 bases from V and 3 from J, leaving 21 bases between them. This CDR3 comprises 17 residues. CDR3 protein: CASSMSGRPGGTDTQYF. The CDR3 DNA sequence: TGCGCCAGCAGCATGAGCGGGCGCCCAGGAGGGACAGATACGCAGTATTTT. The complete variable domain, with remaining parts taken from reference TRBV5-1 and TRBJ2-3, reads KAGVTQTPRYLIKTRGQQVTLSCSPISGHRSVSWYQQTPGQGLQFLFEYFSETQRNKGNFPGRFSGRQFSNSRSEMNVSTLELGDSALYLCASSMSGRPGGTDTQYFGPGTRLTVL.

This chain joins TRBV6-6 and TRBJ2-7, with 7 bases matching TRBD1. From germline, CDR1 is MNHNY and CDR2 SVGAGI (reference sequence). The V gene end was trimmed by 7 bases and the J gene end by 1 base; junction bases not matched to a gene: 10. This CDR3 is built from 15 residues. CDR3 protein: CASTNGRQGSYEQYF. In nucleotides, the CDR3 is TGTGCCAGCACCAATGGTCGACAGGGATCCTACGAGCAGTACTTC.

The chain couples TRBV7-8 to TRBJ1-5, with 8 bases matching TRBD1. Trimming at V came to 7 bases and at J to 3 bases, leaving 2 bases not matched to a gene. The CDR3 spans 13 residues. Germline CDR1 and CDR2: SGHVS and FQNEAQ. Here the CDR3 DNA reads TGTGCCAGCACGACAGGGGCCAATCAGCCCCAGCATTTT. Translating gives CASTTGANQPQHF.

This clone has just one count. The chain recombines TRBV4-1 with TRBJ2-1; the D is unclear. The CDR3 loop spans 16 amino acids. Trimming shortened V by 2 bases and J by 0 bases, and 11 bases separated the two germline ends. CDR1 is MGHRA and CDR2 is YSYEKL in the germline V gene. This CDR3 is CASSQLAASSYNEQFF. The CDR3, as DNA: TGCGCCAGCAGCCAACTGGCGGCCAGCTCCTACAATGAGCAGTTCTTC.

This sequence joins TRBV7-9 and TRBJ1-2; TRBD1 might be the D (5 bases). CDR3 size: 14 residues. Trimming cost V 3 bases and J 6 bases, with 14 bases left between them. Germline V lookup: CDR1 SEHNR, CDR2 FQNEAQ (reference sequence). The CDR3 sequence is CASSLTGGYDGYTF. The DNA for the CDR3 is TGTGCCAGCAGCTTGACGGGGGGTTACGATGGCTACACCTTC.

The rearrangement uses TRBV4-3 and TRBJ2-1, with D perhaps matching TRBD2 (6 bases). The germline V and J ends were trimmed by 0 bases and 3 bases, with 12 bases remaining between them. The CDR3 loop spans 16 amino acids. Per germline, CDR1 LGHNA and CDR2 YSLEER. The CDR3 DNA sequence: TGCGCCAGCAGCCAAGAGCGGGGCGAATTCTACAATGAGCAGTTCTTC. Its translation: CASSQERGEFYNEQFF.

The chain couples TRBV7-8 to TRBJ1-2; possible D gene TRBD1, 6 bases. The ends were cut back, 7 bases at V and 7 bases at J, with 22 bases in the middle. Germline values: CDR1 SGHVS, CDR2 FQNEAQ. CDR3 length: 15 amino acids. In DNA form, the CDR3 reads TGTGCCAGCACCCTAATACAGGGAAATCTAGGTGGCTACACCTTC. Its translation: CASTLIQGNLGGYTF.

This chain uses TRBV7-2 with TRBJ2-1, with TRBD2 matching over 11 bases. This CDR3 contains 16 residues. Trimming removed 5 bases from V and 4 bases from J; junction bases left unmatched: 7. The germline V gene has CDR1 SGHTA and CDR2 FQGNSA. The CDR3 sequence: CASSPDSGRGYNEQFF. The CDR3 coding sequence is TGTGCCAGCAGCCCCGATAGCGGGAGGGGATACAATGAGCAGTTCTTC.

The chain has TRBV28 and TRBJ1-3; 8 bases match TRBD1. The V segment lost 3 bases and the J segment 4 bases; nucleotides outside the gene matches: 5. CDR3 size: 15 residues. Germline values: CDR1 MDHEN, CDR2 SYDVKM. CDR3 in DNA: TGTGCCAGCAGTTTCGACAGGGGTGGGGGAAACACCATATATTTT. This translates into CASSFDRGGGNTIYF.

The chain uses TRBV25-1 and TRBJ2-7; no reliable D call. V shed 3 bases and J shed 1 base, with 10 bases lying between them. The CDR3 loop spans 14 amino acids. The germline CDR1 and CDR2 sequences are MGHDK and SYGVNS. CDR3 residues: CASSDPRSSYEQYF. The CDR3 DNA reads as TGTGCCAGCAGTGACCCGAGGAGTTCCTACGAGCAGTACTTC.

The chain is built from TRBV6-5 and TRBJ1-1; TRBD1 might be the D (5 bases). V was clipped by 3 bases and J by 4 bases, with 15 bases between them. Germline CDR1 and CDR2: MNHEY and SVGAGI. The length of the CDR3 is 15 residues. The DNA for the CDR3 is TGTGCCAGCAGTTATGGGTCCAGGGAGGGCACTGAAGCTTTCTTT. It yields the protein CASSYGSREGTEAFF.

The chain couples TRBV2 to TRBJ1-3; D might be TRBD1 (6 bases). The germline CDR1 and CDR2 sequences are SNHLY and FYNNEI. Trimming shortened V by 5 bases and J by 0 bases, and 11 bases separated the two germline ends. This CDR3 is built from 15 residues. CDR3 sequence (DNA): TGTGCCAGCAGTTCCCAGGGGTCCTCTGGAAACACCATATATTTT. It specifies CASSSQGSSGNTIYF.

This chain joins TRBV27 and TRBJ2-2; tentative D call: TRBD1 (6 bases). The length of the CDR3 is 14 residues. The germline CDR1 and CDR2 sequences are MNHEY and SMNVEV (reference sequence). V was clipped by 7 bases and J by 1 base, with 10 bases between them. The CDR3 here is CASKQGENTGELFF. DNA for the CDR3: TGTGCCAGCAAACAGGGAGAGAACACCGGGGAGCTGTTTTTT.

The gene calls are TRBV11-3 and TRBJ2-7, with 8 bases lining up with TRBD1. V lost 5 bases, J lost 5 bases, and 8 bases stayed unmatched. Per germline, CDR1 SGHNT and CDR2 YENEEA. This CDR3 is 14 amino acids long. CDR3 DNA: TGTGCCAGCAGCCCTCAGGGGGCGACCCACGAGCAGTACTTC. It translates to CASSPQGATHEQYF.

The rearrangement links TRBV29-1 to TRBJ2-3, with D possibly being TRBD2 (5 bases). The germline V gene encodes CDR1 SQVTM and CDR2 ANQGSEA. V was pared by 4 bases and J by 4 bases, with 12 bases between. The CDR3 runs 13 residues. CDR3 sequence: CSVGLRVPDTQYF. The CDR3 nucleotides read TGCAGCGTTGGGCTGAGGGTTCCAGATACGCAGTATTTT.

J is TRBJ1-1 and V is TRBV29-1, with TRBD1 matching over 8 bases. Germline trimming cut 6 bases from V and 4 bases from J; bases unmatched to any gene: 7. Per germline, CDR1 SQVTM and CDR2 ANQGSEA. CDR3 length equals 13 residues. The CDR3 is CSVQTGEGTEAFF. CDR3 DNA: TGCAGCGTGCAGACAGGGGAGGGCACTGAAGCTTTCTTT.

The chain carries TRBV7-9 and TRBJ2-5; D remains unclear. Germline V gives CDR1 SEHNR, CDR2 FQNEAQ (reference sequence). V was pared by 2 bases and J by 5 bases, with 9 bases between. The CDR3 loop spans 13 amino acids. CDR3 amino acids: CASSLYSEETQYF. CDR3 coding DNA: TGTGCCAGCAGCTTATACTCGGAGGAGACCCAGTACTTC.

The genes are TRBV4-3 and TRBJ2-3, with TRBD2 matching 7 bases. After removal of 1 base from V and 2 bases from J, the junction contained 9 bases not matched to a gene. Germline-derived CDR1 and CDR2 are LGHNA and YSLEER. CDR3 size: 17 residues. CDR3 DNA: TGCGCCAGCAGCCAAGCGGCGGGCGGGGGTTACACAGATACGCAGTATTTT. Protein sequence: CASSQAAGGGYTDTQYF.

CDR3 nucleotides: TGTGCCAGCAGTTACGGGCGGGGAAGCTCCTACGAGCAGTACTTC. Its translation: CASSYGRGSSYEQYF. The rearrangement uses TRBV6-5 and TRBJ2-7, with D perhaps matching TRBD2 (6 bases). Trimming took 2 bases from V and 0 from J, leaving 11 bases between them. The CDR3 consists of 15 residues. The germline V gene encodes CDR1 MNHEY and CDR2 SVGAGI.

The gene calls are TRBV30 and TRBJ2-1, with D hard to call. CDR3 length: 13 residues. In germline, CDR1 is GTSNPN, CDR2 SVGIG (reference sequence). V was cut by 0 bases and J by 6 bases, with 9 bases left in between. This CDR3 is CAWSVLAANEQFF. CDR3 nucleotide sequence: TGTGCCTGGAGTGTACTGGCGGCCAATGAGCAGTTCTTC.

Written as DNA, the CDR3 is TGCAGCGTTGGACAGCAGGAAAAACTGTTTTTT. Protein sequence: CSVGQQEKLFF. The chain uses TRBV29-1 and TRBJ1-4; TRBD1 is a possible D gene (5 bases). Germline lookup yields CDR1 SQVTM and CDR2 ANQGSEA. V was shortened by 4 bases and J by 8 bases, with 8 bases between the two germline ends. This CDR3 region has 11 residues.

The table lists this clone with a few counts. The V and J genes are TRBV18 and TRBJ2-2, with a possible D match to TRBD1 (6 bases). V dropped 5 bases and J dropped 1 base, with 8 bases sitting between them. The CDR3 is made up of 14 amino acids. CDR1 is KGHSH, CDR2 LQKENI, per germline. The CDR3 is CASSNRVNTGELFF. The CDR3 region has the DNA TGTGCCAGCTCAAACAGGGTGAACACCGGGGAGCTGTTTTTT.

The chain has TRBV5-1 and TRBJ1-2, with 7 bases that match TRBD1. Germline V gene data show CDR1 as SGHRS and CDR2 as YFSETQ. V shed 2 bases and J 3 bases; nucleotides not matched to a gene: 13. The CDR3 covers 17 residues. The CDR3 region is CASSFLNPRQGDYGYTF. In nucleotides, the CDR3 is TGCGCCAGCAGCTTCCTTAACCCTCGACAGGGAGACTATGGCTACACCTTC.

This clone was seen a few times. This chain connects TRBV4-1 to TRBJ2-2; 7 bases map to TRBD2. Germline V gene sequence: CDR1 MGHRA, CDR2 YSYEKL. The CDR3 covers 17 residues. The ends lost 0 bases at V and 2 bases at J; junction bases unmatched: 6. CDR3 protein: CASSQDLASGNTGELFF. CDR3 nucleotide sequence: TGCGCCAGCAGCCAAGATCTGGCTAGCGGAAACACCGGGGAGCTGTTTTTT.

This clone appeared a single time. The chain's CDR3 is CASSDSKTSGGGEQFF. In nucleotides, the CDR3 is TGTGCCAGCAGTGACTCGAAGACTAGCGGGGGGGGTGAGCAGTTCTTC. This sequence joins TRBV6-4 and TRBJ2-1; 14 bases map to TRBD2. Unmatched junction bases numbered 4, after V lost 0 bases and J lost 9 bases. The CDR3 runs to 16 residues. Germline CDR1 is MRHNA and CDR2 is SNTAGT.

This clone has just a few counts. This CDR3 reads CASSYSLVLQDQPQHF. DNA for the CDR3: TGTGCCAGCAGTTACTCGTTAGTACTGCAAGATCAGCCCCAGCATTTT. The rearrangement joins TRBV6-5 to TRBJ1-5; D gene uncertain. Germline V gene sequence: CDR1 MNHEY, CDR2 SVGAGI. The CDR3 is 16 amino acids. Trimming removed 0 bases at V and 5 bases at J, with 14 bases between.